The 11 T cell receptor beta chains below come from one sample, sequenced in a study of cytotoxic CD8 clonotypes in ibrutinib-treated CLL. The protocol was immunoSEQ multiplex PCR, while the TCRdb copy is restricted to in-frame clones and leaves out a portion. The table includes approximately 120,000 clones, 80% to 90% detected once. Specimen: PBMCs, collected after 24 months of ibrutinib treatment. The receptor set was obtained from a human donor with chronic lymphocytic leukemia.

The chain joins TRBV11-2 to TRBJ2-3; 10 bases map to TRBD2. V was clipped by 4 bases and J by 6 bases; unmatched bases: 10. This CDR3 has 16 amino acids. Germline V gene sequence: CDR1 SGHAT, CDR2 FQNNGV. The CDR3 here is CASSSVSGGSFDTQYF. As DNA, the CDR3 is TGTGCCAGCAGCTCCGTTAGCGGGGGGTCATTCGATACGCAGTATTTT.

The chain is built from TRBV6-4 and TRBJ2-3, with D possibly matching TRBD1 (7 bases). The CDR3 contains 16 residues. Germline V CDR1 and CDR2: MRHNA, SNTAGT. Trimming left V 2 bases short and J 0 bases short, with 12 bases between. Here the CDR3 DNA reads TGTGCCAGCAGTGACGAAGCAGGGGGGAGCACAGATACGCAGTATTTT. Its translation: CASSDEAGGSTDTQYF.

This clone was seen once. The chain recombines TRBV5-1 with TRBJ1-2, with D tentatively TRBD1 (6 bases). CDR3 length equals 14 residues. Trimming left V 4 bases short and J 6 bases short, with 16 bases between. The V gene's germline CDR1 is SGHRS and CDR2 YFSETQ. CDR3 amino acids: CASSRTDRTDGYTF. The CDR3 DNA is TGCGCCAGCAGCCGAACAGACAGGACGGATGGCTACACCTTC.

The CDR3: CASSLGLATNTGELFF. The CDR3 region has the DNA TGTGCCAGCAGCTTAGGTCTAGCAACGAACACCGGGGAGCTGTTTTTT. V is TRBV7-2 and J is TRBJ2-2, with a possible D match to TRBD2 (5 bases). The CDR3 contains 16 residues. Germline loops: CDR1 SGHTA, CDR2 FQGNSA. Trimming took 1 base from V and 0 from J, leaving 9 bases between them.

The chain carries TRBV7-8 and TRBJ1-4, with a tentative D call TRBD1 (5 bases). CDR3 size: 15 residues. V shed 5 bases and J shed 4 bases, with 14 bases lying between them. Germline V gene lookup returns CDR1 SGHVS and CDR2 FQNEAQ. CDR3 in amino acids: CASSIGQAYNEKLFF. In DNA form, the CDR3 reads TGTGCCAGCAGCATCGGACAAGCCTATAATGAAAAACTGTTTTTT.

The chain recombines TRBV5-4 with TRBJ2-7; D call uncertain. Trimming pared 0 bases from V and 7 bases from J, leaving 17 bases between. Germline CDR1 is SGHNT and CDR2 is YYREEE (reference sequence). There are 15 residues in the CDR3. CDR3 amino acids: CASSLGAGSLGEQYF. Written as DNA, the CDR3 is TGTGCCAGCAGCTTGGGGGCTGGCTCCCTCGGGGAGCAGTACTTC. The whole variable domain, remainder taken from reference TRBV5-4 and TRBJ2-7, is ETGVTQSPTHLIKTRGQQVTLRCSSQSGHNTVSWYQQALGQGPQFIFQYYREEENGRGNFPPRFSGLQFPNYSSELNVNALELDDSALYLCASSLGAGSLGEQYFGPGTRLTVT.

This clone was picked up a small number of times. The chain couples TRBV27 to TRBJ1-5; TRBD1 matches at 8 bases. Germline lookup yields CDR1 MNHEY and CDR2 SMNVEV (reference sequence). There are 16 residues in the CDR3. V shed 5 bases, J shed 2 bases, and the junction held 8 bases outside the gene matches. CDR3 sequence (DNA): TGTGCCAGCAGTCCGCACGGGACAGGTGGCAATCAGCCCCAGCATTTT. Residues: CASSPHGTGGNQPQHF.

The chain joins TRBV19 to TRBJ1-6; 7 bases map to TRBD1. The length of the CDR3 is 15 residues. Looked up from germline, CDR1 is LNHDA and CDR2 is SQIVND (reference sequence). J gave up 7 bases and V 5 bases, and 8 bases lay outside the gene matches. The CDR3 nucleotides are TGTGCCAGTAGTGGCAGACAGGGTGGAAATTCACCCCTCCACTTT. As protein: CASSGRQGGNSPLHF.

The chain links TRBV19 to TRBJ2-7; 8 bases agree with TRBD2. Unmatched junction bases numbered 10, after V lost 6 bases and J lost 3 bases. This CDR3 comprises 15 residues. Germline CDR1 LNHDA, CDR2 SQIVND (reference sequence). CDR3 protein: CASSPLGTRIYEQYF. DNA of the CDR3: TGTGCCAGTAGCCCCCTCGGGACTAGGATCTACGAGCAGTACTTC.

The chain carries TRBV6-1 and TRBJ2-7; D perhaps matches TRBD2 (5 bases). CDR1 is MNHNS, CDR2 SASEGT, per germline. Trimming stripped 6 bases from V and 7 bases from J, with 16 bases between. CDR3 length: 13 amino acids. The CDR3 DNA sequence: TGTGCCAGCAGGGACTCCGGGCAGAGGGAGCAGTACTTC. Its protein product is CASRDSGQREQYF.

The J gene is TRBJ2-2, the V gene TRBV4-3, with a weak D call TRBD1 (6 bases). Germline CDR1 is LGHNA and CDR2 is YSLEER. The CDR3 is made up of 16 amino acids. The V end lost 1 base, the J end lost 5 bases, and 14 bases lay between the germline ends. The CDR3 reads CASSQVLGALTGELFF. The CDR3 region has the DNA TGCGCCAGCAGCCAAGTTTTGGGGGCCCTAACCGGGGAGCTGTTTTTT.